Each of the 27 T cell receptor beta chains below was sequenced from the same sample in a study of blood T cell repertoires in COVID-19. The method was immunoSEQ multiplex PCR; TCRdb's version includes in-frame clones alone and lacks a portion of them. The table shows 120,000 to 150,000 clones, with more than 70% occurring only once. Source material: peripheral blood. The receptors shown here come from a man in his 60s with active or convalescent COVID-19.

This chain links TRBV5-1 with TRBJ1-1, with D possibly matching TRBD1 (5 bases). The V end was cut by 0 bases, the J end by 3 bases, with 12 bases between. Per the germline V gene, CDR1 is SGHRS and CDR2 is YFSETQ. The CDR3 contains 15 residues. The CDR3: CASSLGGRGDTEAFF. The CDR3 DNA is TGCGCCAGCAGCTTGGGAGGACGGGGGGACACTGAAGCTTTCTTT.

The rearrangement uses TRBV19 and TRBJ2-1; 8 nucleotides line up with TRBD2. This CDR3 contains 15 residues. The junction had 10 bases not matched to a gene; V was cut back by 4 bases and J by 8 bases. CDR1 LNHDA and CDR2 SQIVND come from the germline V gene (reference sequence). CDR3 coding DNA: TGTGCCAGTAGTAAAACGATAGCGGGAACGGATGAGCAGTTCTTC. It encodes CASSKTIAGTDEQFF.

The CDR3 loop reads CASSTRGLDIQYF. The CDR3 bases are TGTGCCAGCTCCACTAGGGGGCTGGACATTCAGTACTTC. The chain carries TRBV28 and TRBJ2-4; the match to TRBD1 covers 7 bases. Trimming at V came to 8 bases and at J to 8 bases, leaving 9 bases not matched to a gene. This CDR3 is 13 amino acids long. In germline, CDR1 is MDHEN, CDR2 SYDVKM.

This sequence joins TRBV7-9 and TRBJ1-2, with D tentatively TRBD1 (5 bases). This CDR3 comprises 13 residues. CDR1 is SEHNR, CDR2 FQNEAQ, per germline (reference sequence). V dropped 1 base and J dropped 8 bases, with 11 bases sitting between them. The CDR3, as DNA: TGTGCCAGCAGCTTAGTGGCAGGGAACGGCTACACCTTC. Amino acids: CASSLVAGNGYTF. The full variable domain, rest sourced from reference TRBV7-9 and TRBJ1-2, is DTGVSQNPRHKITKRGQNVTFRCDPISEHNRLYWYRQTLGQGPEFLTYFQNEAQLEKSRLLSDRFSAERPKGSFSTLEIQRTEQGDSAMYLCASSLVAGNGYTFGSGTRLTVV.

This clone was found once. The chain links TRBV6-6 to TRBJ2-3; 7 bases fit TRBD2. Looked up from germline, CDR1 is MNHNY and CDR2 is SVGAGI (reference sequence). CDR3 length: 15 amino acids. V dropped 8 bases and J dropped 2; count of bases not matched to a gene: 10. CDR3 loop: CASGPSGTTTDTQYF. In nucleotides, the CDR3 is TGTGCCAGCGGCCCCAGCGGGACTACCACAGATACGCAGTATTTT.

The sample holds a few counts of this clone. The rearrangement joins TRBV15 to TRBJ2-3; 8 bases match TRBD2. V shed 6 bases and J 5 bases; nucleotides not matched to a gene: 13. The CDR3 totals 16 residues. Germline CDR1 LNHNV, CDR2 YYDKDF (reference sequence). The CDR3 region has the DNA TGTGCCACCAGAGGGGCGCCGGGACTAGAGTTAGATACGCAGTATTTT. Its translation is CATRGAPGLELDTQYF.

The table lists this clone with a count of one. This CDR3 is also generated by other DNA sequences in the sample. Written as DNA, the CDR3 is TGTGCCAGCAGTCGGACAGGGGCGACTGAAGCTTTCTTT. Its protein is CASSRTGATEAFF. The chain has TRBV28 and TRBJ1-1; 9 nucleotides align to TRBD1. After removal of 5 bases from V and 5 bases from J, the junction contained 3 bases not matched to a gene. CDR3 length: 13 amino acids. The germline CDR1 and CDR2 sequences are MDHEN and SYDVKM.

The CDR3 DNA is TGTGCCAGCGTAAAAGGGGACTCCTATGGCTACACCTTC. Its translation: CASVKGDSYGYTF. The V gene is TRBV6-5, the J gene TRBJ1-2; D might be TRBD1 (5 bases). The CDR3 is made up of 13 amino acids. Trimming pared 8 bases from V and 4 bases from J, leaving 14 bases between. In germline, CDR1 is MNHEY, CDR2 SVGAGI.

This rearrangement joins TRBV6-5 to TRBJ2-2; 7 bases match TRBD1. The germline CDR1 and CDR2 sequences are MNHEY and SVGAGI. CDR3 size: 13 residues. The junction had 8 bases not matched to a gene; V was cut back by 10 bases and J by 6 bases. CDR3 sequence (DNA): TGTGCCACCCTAACAGGGGTTGCCGGGGAGCTGTTTTTT. Protein product: CATLTGVAGELFF.

The chain has TRBV5-1 and TRBJ1-1, with a tentative D call TRBD1 (6 bases). The CDR3 runs to 14 residues. Germline CDR1 and CDR2: SGHRS and YFSETQ. V lost 3 bases and J lost 5, with 14 bases in between. The CDR3 DNA reads TGCGCCAGCAGCTCGACAGGCTGGGGAACTGAAGCTTTCTTT. Its protein product is CASSSTGWGTEAFF.

This clone appeared a single time. The chain uses TRBV19 and TRBJ2-1; 10 positions match TRBD2. The ends lost 5 bases at V and 10 bases at J; junction bases unmatched: 11. Germline loops: CDR1 LNHDA, CDR2 SQIVND (reference sequence). CDR3 length: 15 amino acids. The CDR3 protein is CASSPGLAAPQEQFF. The CDR3 DNA is TGTGCCAGTAGTCCTGGACTAGCGGCCCCCCAGGAGCAGTTCTTC.

The chain has TRBV11-1 and TRBJ2-5; TRBD1 agrees at 7 bases. J gave up 2 bases and V 5 bases, and 8 bases lay outside the gene matches. The CDR3 has 15 residues. Per germline, CDR1 SGHAT and CDR2 FQDESV (reference sequence). The chain's CDR3 is CASSRDRVPQETQYF. CDR3 DNA sequence: TGTGCCAGCAGCCGCGACAGGGTGCCACAAGAGACCCAGTACTTC.

This clone was observed once. This rearrangement joins TRBV28 to TRBJ2-5, with 14 bases aligning to TRBD2. CDR3 length: 19 amino acids. V was clipped by 2 bases and J by 3 bases; unmatched bases: 11. Germline assignment: CDR1 MDHEN and CDR2 SYDVKM. CDR3 in amino acids: CASSLPRGGTSGGKETQYF. CDR3 nucleotides: TGTGCCAGCAGTTTACCCCGCGGGGGGACTAGCGGGGGAAAAGAGACCCAGTACTTC.

V and J are TRBV19 and TRBJ1-5; 7 bases map to TRBD1. V trimming: 6 bases; J trimming: 0 bases; junction bases outside the gene matches: 5. The CDR3 sequence is 15 residues long. Germline V CDR1 and CDR2: LNHDA, SQIVND (reference sequence). This chain's CDR3 is CASRGQPYSNQPQHF. The CDR3 DNA follows: TGTGCCAGTAGGGGACAGCCTTATAGCAATCAGCCCCAGCATTTT. Complete variable domain (other parts from reference TRBV19 and TRBJ1-5): DGGITQSPKYLFRKEGQNVTLSCEQNLNHDAMYWYRQDPGQGLRLIYYSQIVNDFQKGDIAEGYSVSREKKESFPLTVTSAQKNPTAFYLCASRGQPYSNQPQHFGDGTRLSIL.

This chain connects TRBV28 to TRBJ2-1, with a weak D call TRBD2 (5 bases). V was trimmed by 5 bases and J by 6 bases, leaving 11 bases between them. The germline gives CDR1 MDHEN, CDR2 SYDVKM. The CDR3 has 13 amino acids. The CDR3 nucleotides are TGTGCCAGCAGTACCCCCGGGATCAATGAGCAGTTCTTC. It specifies CASSTPGINEQFF.

The V and J genes are TRBV7-3 and TRBJ2-1; D possibly corresponds to TRBD2 (5 bases). This CDR3 comprises 18 residues. Trimming removed 0 bases at V and 5 bases at J, with 20 bases between. Germline V CDR1 and CDR2: SGHTA, FQGTGA. The DNA for the CDR3 is TGTGCCAGCAGCTTAACCCCTTATAGGGCTAGCCCCCACAATGAGCAGTTCTTC. It yields the protein CASSLTPYRASPHNEQFF.

This chain uses TRBV15 with TRBJ2-7; the D is unclear. This CDR3 comprises 13 residues. With 5 bases removed from V and 3 bases from J, the gap between germline ends came to 11 bases. Germline V CDR1 and CDR2: LNHNV, YYDKDF (reference sequence). The CDR3 protein is CATSPRLVYEQYF. The CDR3 nucleotides read TGTGCCACCAGCCCCCGGTTAGTCTACGAGCAGTACTTC.

A few counts support this clone. This chain links TRBV5-6 with TRBJ2-7, with D possibly TRBD2 on 6 matching bases. The CDR3 consists of 16 residues. Per the germline V gene, CDR1 is SGHDT and CDR2 is YYEEEE. V gave up 4 bases and J gave up 5 bases, with 22 bases separating them. The CDR3 DNA is TGTGCCAGCAGCCGGAGGGCGGGAAGAGGGCTCCACGAGCAGTACTTC. Protein sequence: CASSRRAGRGLHEQYF. The variable domain in full, with the rest retrieved from reference TRBV5-6 and TRBJ2-7, is DAGVTQSPTHLIKTRGQQVTLRCSPKSGHDTVSWYQQALGQGPQFIFQYYEEEERQRGNFPDRFSGHQFPNYSSELNVNALLLGDSALYLCASSRRAGRGLHEQYFGPGTRLTVT.

The gene calls are TRBV27 and TRBJ2-1; 9 bases line up with TRBD1. V shed 6 bases and J 4 bases; nucleotides not matched to a gene: 7. From germline, CDR1 is MNHEY and CDR2 SMNVEV (reference sequence). This CDR3 spans 15 amino acids. CDR3 amino acids: CASSFGQGRYNEQFF. The CDR3 nucleotides read TGTGCCAGCAGCTTTGGACAGGGGCGTTACAATGAGCAGTTCTTC.

The chain employs TRBV7-6 and TRBJ2-5; no reliable D call. The germline CDR1 and CDR2 sequences are SGHVS and FNYEAQ. The CDR3 extends over 14 amino acids. Trimming took 8 bases from V and 5 from J, leaving 18 bases between them. CDR3 sequence: CASSRISDSETQYF. The CDR3 nucleotides are TGTGCCAGCTCGCGGATCTCGGATAGTGAGACCCAGTACTTC.

This sequence joins TRBV25-1 and TRBJ1-1; D is uncertain. Trimming took off 3 bases at V and 2 bases at J, with 10 bases between the two ends. There are 14 residues in the CDR3. The germline gives CDR1 MGHDK, CDR2 SYGVNS. Written as DNA, the CDR3 is TGTGCCAGCAGTGATCAGAAGTCCAACACTGAAGCTTTCTTT. Its translation: CASSDQKSNTEAFF.

The chain joins TRBV19 to TRBJ2-6; TRBD1 agrees at 7 bases. Unmatched junction bases numbered 10, after V lost 3 bases and J lost 2 bases. This CDR3 spans 18 amino acids. Looked up from germline, CDR1 is LNHDA and CDR2 is SQIVND (reference sequence). The CDR3 DNA reads TGTGCCAGTAGTATCCTCAGGACAGGAACAACTGGGGCCAACGTCCTGACTTTC. It translates to CASSILRTGTTGANVLTF. The complete variable domain, with remaining parts taken from reference TRBV19 and TRBJ2-6, reads DGGITQSPKYLFRKEGQNVTLSCEQNLNHDAMYWYRQDPGQGLRLIYYSQIVNDFQKGDIAEGYSVSREKKESFPLTVTSAQKNPTAFYLCASSILRTGTTGANVLTFGAGSRLTVL.

The chain recombines TRBV2 with TRBJ2-7, with 8 bases fitting TRBD1. This CDR3 has 13 residues. CDR1 SNHLY and CDR2 FYNNEI come from the germline V gene. Trimming cost V 5 bases and J 11 bases; bases outside gene matches: 11. CDR3 residues: CASSFTVDREEYF. The CDR3 DNA is TGTGCCAGCAGTTTTACTGTGGACAGGGAGGAGTACTTC.

Written as DNA, the CDR3 is TGTGCCGGCGGGGCCAGCAAGAACACTGAAGCTTTCTTT. Encoded protein: CAGGASKNTEAFF. The chain has TRBV7-8 and TRBJ1-1, with D possibly matching TRBD1 (5 bases). This CDR3 is built from 13 residues. Trimming cost V 11 bases and J 1 base, with 14 bases left between them. The germline V gene has CDR1 SGHVS and CDR2 FQNEAQ.

V and J are TRBV27 and TRBJ1-5; TRBD1 matches at 8 bases. The CDR3 spans 15 residues. V lost 2 bases, J lost 3 bases, and 3 bases stayed unmatched. Germline CDR1 MNHEY, CDR2 SMNVEV (reference sequence). The CDR3 sequence: CASSLATGANQPQHF. The CDR3 region has the DNA TGTGCCAGCAGTTTAGCGACAGGGGCCAATCAGCCCCAGCATTTT.

V and J are TRBV7-3 and TRBJ2-1; D may be TRBD2 (5 bases). Germline assignment: CDR1 SGHTA and CDR2 FQGTGA. The CDR3 loop spans 13 amino acids. V was pared by 6 bases and J by 4 bases, with 10 bases between. The CDR3 coding sequence is TGTGCCAGCAGTGACTATGGGTACAATGAGCAGTTCTTC. Its protein product is CASSDYGYNEQFF.

This sequence joins TRBV29-1 and TRBJ1-3; no firm D call. The V gene lost 4 bases and the J gene lost 2 bases, with 6 bases spanning the gap. Germline V gene data show CDR1 as SQVTM and CDR2 as ANQGSEA. The CDR3 is 12 residues long. CDR3 nucleotide sequence: TGCAGCGTTGGGGGAGCTGGAAACACCATATATTTT. Its protein is CSVGGAGNTIYF.